A selection of T cell receptor beta chains follows, all from one sample in a study of molecular identifiers for immune sequencing clone quantification. MiXCR, applied by TCRdb to the PCR reads, yields one record per CDR3 protein. Among roughly 100,000 distinct CDR3 sequences listed, about 35% were seen once. The sample consisted of naive CD8+ T cells from blood, with Jurkat cell RNA spiked in. The receptors derive from a human donor in good health. Some libraries in this study had Jurkat cell RNA spiked in. Both conserved end residues are part of each CDR3. D genes are given only for firm matches. Part of the rows lack a size; the others show once, few, many or a class for expanded clones.

v_gene: TRBV7-3
abundance: NA
j_gene: TRBJ2-2
d_gene: NA
CDR3aa: CASSLGGTNTGELFF
CDR3nt: TGTGCCAGCAGCTTAGGGGGGACAAACACCGGGGAGCTGTTTTTT

v_gene: TRBV7-9
abundance: NA
j_gene: TRBJ2-7
d_gene: TRBD1
CDR3aa: CASSDPGQVTFGEQYF
CDR3nt: TGTGCCAGCAGCGACCCGGGACAGGTCACATTCGGCGAGCAGTACTTC

v_gene: TRBV6-5
abundance: many
j_gene: TRBJ2-7
d_gene: NA
CDR3aa: CASSFQGFEQYF
CDR3nt: TGTGCCAGCAGTTTCCAGGGGTTCGAGCAGTACTTC

v_gene: TRBV6-1
abundance: few
j_gene: TRBJ2-3
d_gene: NA
CDR3aa: CASTFPFGADTQYF
CDR3nt: TGTGCCAGCACCTTCCCGTTTGGGGCAGATACGCAGTATTTT

v_gene: TRBV12-3/TRBV12-4
abundance: few
j_gene: TRBJ2-3
d_gene: NA
CDR3aa: CASSFGLADTQYF
CDR3nt: TGTGCCAGCAGTTTTGGGTTGGCAGATACGCAGTATTTT

v_gene: TRBV29-1
abundance: many
j_gene: TRBJ2-3
d_gene: NA
CDR3aa: CSVGELRTDTQYF
CDR3nt: TGCAGCGTTGGGGAGCTTCGCACAGATACGCAGTATTTT

v_gene: TRBV29-1
abundance: NA
j_gene: TRBJ2-1
d_gene: NA
CDR3aa: CSADGSSYNEQFF
CDR3nt: TGCAGCGCTGACGGTAGCTCCTACAATGAGCAGTTCTTC

v_gene: TRBV9
abundance: few
j_gene: TRBJ2-1
d_gene: NA
CDR3aa: CASSVVGTPNEQFF
CDR3nt: TGTGCCAGCAGCGTAGTTGGGACTCCCAATGAGCAGTTCTTC

v_gene: TRBV12-3/TRBV12-4
abundance: many
j_gene: TRBJ2-3
d_gene: NA
CDR3aa: CASSFLHRATDTQYF
CDR3nt: TGTGCCAGCAGTTTCCTACATAGGGCCACAGATACGCAGTATTTT

v_gene: TRBV1
abundance: NA
j_gene: TRBJ2-5
d_gene: NA
CDR3aa: CTSSQVGQGRETQYF
CDR3nt: TGCACCAGCAGCCAAGTCGGGCAGGGCCGAGAGACCCAGTACTTC

v_gene: TRBV9
abundance: few
j_gene: TRBJ2-3
d_gene: TRBD2
CDR3aa: CASSGRDYTDTQYF
CDR3nt: TGTGCCAGCAGCGGCCGGGACTACACAGATACGCAGTATTTT

v_gene: TRBV20-1
abundance: NA
j_gene: TRBJ2-1
d_gene: NA
CDR3aa: CSARLSGPSSYNEQFF
CDR3nt: TGCAGTGCCCGTTTGTCGGGGCCAAGCTCCTACAATGAGCAGTTCTTC

v_gene: TRBV7-9
abundance: few
j_gene: TRBJ2-5
d_gene: NA
CDR3aa: CASSLGAGNTAAQYF
CDR3nt: TGTGCCAGCAGCCTCGGAGCGGGTAACACCGCGGCCCAGTACTTC

v_gene: TRBV6-5
abundance: few
j_gene: TRBJ2-2
d_gene: TRBD1
CDR3aa: CASRDREVGTGELFF
CDR3nt: TGTGCCAGCAGGGACAGGGAGGTTGGCACCGGGGAGCTGTTTTTT

v_gene: TRBV9
abundance: many
j_gene: TRBJ1-2
d_gene: NA
CDR3aa: CASSSRENYGYTF
CDR3nt: TGTGCCAGCAGCTCCAGGGAGAACTATGGCTACACCTTC

v_gene: TRBV28
abundance: many
j_gene: TRBJ2-3
d_gene: TRBD1
CDR3aa: CASSRDRGARTDTQYF
CDR3nt: TGTGCCAGCAGCCGGGACAGGGGCGCCCGCACAGATACGCAGTATTTT

v_gene: TRBV4-3
abundance: NA
j_gene: TRBJ1-2
d_gene: TRBD1
CDR3aa: CASSPDRMDYGYTF
CDR3nt: TGCGCCAGCAGCCCGGACAGGATGGACTATGGCTACACCTTC

v_gene: TRBV4-2
abundance: many
j_gene: TRBJ2-7
d_gene: NA
CDR3aa: CASSHGTAYEQYF
CDR3nt: TGTGCCAGCAGCCATGGGACGGCATACGAGCAGTACTTC

v_gene: TRBV5-1
abundance: NA
j_gene: TRBJ1-2
d_gene: NA
CDR3aa: CASSLVSETPGYTF
CDR3nt: TGCGCCAGCAGCTTGGTCAGCGAGACCCCTGGCTACACCTTC

v_gene: TRBV4-1
abundance: many
j_gene: TRBJ1-1
d_gene: NA
CDR3aa: CASSHLNTEAFF
CDR3nt: TGCGCCAGCAGCCACTTGAACACTGAAGCTTTCTTT

v_gene: TRBV9
abundance: many
j_gene: TRBJ2-2
d_gene: TRBD2
CDR3aa: CASSAGGTGELFF
CDR3nt: TGTGCCAGCAGCGCCGGGGGGACCGGGGAGCTGTTTTTT

v_gene: TRBV6-1
abundance: NA
j_gene: TRBJ2-1
d_gene: TRBD2
CDR3aa: CASSATRTSGRYNEQFF
CDR3nt: TGTGCCAGCAGTGCGACCCGGACTAGCGGGCGGTACAATGAGCAGTTCTTC

v_gene: TRBV5-1
abundance: many
j_gene: TRBJ2-1
d_gene: TRBD1
CDR3aa: CASSSGQGRHEQFF
CDR3nt: TGCGCCAGCAGCTCCGGACAGGGGAGGCATGAGCAGTTCTTC

v_gene: TRBV6-2/TRBV6-3
abundance: NA
j_gene: TRBJ2-7
d_gene: NA
CDR3aa: CASTSPDSYEQYF
CDR3nt: TGTGCCAGCACCTCCCCGGACAGCTACGAGCAGTACTTC

v_gene: TRBV9
abundance: few
j_gene: TRBJ1-1
d_gene: NA
CDR3aa: CASSVVSVNSEAFF
CDR3nt: TGTGCCAGCAGCGTAGTTTCGGTTAACAGTGAAGCTTTCTTT

v_gene: TRBV7-6
abundance: many
j_gene: TRBJ2-2
d_gene: NA
CDR3aa: CASSPVGAGELFF
CDR3nt: TGTGCCAGCAGCCCAGTTGGGGCCGGGGAGCTGTTTTTT

v_gene: TRBV5-1
abundance: few
j_gene: TRBJ2-7
d_gene: TRBD1
CDR3aa: CASSLEPGTGGYEQYF
CDR3nt: TGCGCCAGCAGCTTGGAACCCGGGACAGGGGGTTACGAGCAGTACTTC

v_gene: TRBV5-6
abundance: few
j_gene: TRBJ2-3
d_gene: TRBD1
CDR3aa: CASSPGPGGTDTQYF
CDR3nt: TGTGCCAGCAGCCCCGGGCCAGGGGGAACAGATACGCAGTATTTT

v_gene: TRBV14
abundance: NA
j_gene: TRBJ2-3
d_gene: TRBD2
CDR3aa: CASSHPLAGNTDTQYF
CDR3nt: TGTGCCAGCAGCCATCCGCTAGCGGGAAACACAGATACGCAGTATTTT

v_gene: TRBV4-3
abundance: NA
j_gene: TRBJ2-7
d_gene: NA
CDR3aa: CASSHSQGYSYEQYF
CDR3nt: TGCGCCAGCAGCCATTCGCAGGGGTATTCCTACGAGCAGTACTTC